These T cell receptor beta chains were read from a single sample in a study of cytomegalovirus exposure and HLA in healthy donors. The method was immunoSEQ multiplex PCR; TCRdb's version includes in-frame clones alone and lacks a portion of them. The sample records 100,000 to 150,000 clones, about four fifths being singletons. Sequenced: PBMCs. The receptors originated from a man aged 25 to 45 in good health and CMV-seronegative. The CDR3 runs from the conserved cysteine through the conserved F or W. Each record gives: J gene, V gene, D gene, clone size, CDR3 DNA, CDR3 protein. A D gene is named only where the DNA matches it firmly. The size entry is marked missing in some rows and otherwise reads once, few, many or a size class.

TRBJ2-5 | TRBV27 | - | - | TGTGCCAGCAAGGGACTTCAAGAGACCCAGTACTTC | CASKGLQETQYF
TRBJ2-2 | TRBV5-4 | - | - | TGTGCCAGCAGATCCCAGGGGACCGGGGAGCTGTTTTTT | CASRSQGTGELFF
TRBJ2-2 | TRBV28 | - | - | TGTGCCACCACACAAGACACCAGGGACGGGGAGCTGTTTTTT | CATTQDTRDGELFF
TRBJ2-7 | TRBV21-1 | - | - | TGTGCCAGCAGCAAAGTCGAACTAGCGATCTCTTACGAGCAGTACTTC | CASSKVELAISYEQYF
TRBJ2-7 | TRBV6-5 | TRBD1 | - | TGTGCCAGCAGTTACTCGATGACAGGGTGGGCCCACGAGCAGTACTTC | CASSYSMTGWAHEQYF
TRBJ2-2 | TRBV14 | - | - | TGTGCCAGCAGCCAAGATAGGGGGTTCGCCGGGGAGCTGTTTTTT | CASSQDRGFAGELFF
TRBJ1-6 | TRBV2 | TRBD1 | many | TGTGCCACCCTTCTCCAGGCTGGGGACAGGGCTTCACCCCTCCACTTT | CATLLQAGDRASPLHF
TRBJ2-1 | TRBV15 | TRBD1 | - | TGTGCCACCAGCAGAGGACAGGGGGCAGAGCAGTTCTTC | CATSRGQGAEQFF
TRBJ1-6 | TRBV5-4 | TRBD1 | - | TGTGCCAGCAGCTCAACAGGGGGAAATTCGCCCCTCCACTTT | CASSSTGGNSPLHF
TRBJ1-6 | TRBV6-1 | - | - | TGTGCCAGCAACGGGGGGGTTTCACCCCTCCACTTT | CASNGGVSPLHF
TRBJ1-1 | TRBV4-1 | TRBD1 | - | TGCGCCAGCAGCCCCGGACAGGCCGGAGTGAACACTGAAGCTTTCTTT | CASSPGQAGVNTEAFF
TRBJ2-2 | TRBV10-3 | TRBD2 | once | TGTGCCATCAGATCAGCGGGGGGGTCCGGGGAGCTGTTTTTT | CAIRSAGGSGELFF
TRBJ2-6 | TRBV7-2 | TRBD1 | - | TGTGCCAGCAGCTTCAGGACAGGGGGCTATGGGGCCAACGTCCTGACTTTC | CASSFRTGGYGANVLTF
TRBJ2-7 | TRBV29-1 | - | - | TGCAGCGTTGAAGACCGGTACGAGCAGTACTTC | CSVEDRYEQYF
TRBJ2-5 | TRBV5-1 | TRBD1 | - | TGCGCCAGCAGCTTGGGACAGGGGCGCGAGACCCAGTACTTC | CASSLGQGRETQYF
TRBJ1-6 | TRBV9 | - | once | TGTGCCAGCACCACCACCAGCTCCTATAATTCACCCCTCCACTTT | CASTTTSSYNSPLHF
TRBJ1-1 | TRBV7-6 | - | - | TGTGCCAGCAGCTTAGCTGAACAGTTGAACACTGAAGCTTTCTTT | CASSLAEQLNTEAFF
TRBJ1-4 | TRBV7-6 | - | - | TGTGCCAGCAGAGACCGGGTTGACGAAAAACTGTTTTTT | CASRDRVDEKLFF
TRBJ1-1 | TRBV18 | - | - | TGTGCCAGCTCATCCGGACAAGACACTGAAGCTTTCTTT | CASSSGQDTEAFF
TRBJ2-3 | TRBV4-3 | TRBD2 | once | TGCGCCAGCAGCCAATTTGGGACTAGCGCAGATACGCAGTATTTT | CASSQFGTSADTQYF
TRBJ2-6 | TRBV28 | - | - | TGTGCCAGCCGATCGCAGGACGTCCTGACTTTC | CASRSQDVLTF
TRBJ2-7 | TRBV7-8 | - | - | TGTGCCAGCAGCTCGACAGGCCGAACCTACGAGCAGTACTTC | CASSSTGRTYEQYF
TRBJ2-6 | TRBV4-1 | - | - | TGCGCCAGCAGCCAAGCTTACTCTGGGGCCAACGTCCTGACTTTC | CASSQAYSGANVLTF
TRBJ1-5 | TRBV21-1 | - | - | TGTGCCAGCAGTAGGGCAGCTTCGTGGGGACATAGCAATCAGCCCCAGCATTTT | CASSRAASWGHSNQPQHF
TRBJ1-2 | TRBV29-1 | TRBD1 | - | TGCAGCGTTGGACAGGGGGCGAGAGGCTACACCTTC | CSVGQGARGYTF
TRBJ2-7 | TRBV6-5 | - | - | TGTGCCAGCAGTCGGACAGAGAGATCCTACGAGCAGTACTTC | CASSRTERSYEQYF
TRBJ2-3 | TRBV6-5 | TRBD2 | once | TGTGCCAGCGAAGCGGGGTCGGCCCCCACGGATACGCAGTATTTT | CASEAGSAPTDTQYF
TRBJ2-5 | TRBV7-7 | TRBD2 | - | TGTGCTAGCAGCATAGCGGGAGGACCCCAAGAGACCCAGTACTTC | CASSIAGGPQETQYF
TRBJ2-1 | TRBV4-1 | TRBD2 | - | TGCGCCAGCAGCCAAGCCCGGGGCGGGGGGCAGTTCTTC | CASSQARGGGQFF